This T cell receptor beta chain was captured by sequencing in a study of regulatory T cells in long-lasting Graves disease. Study overall: Freshly diagnosed Graves' patients had used antithyroid drugs for under 3 months. Study results and caveats: Persistent disease showed a preference for TRBV28, TRBJ1-2 and TRBJ2-5. New patients shared over 800 public clonotypes, fewer than the roughly 2,500 shared by persistent patients.

Time point in this sample: newly diagnosed GD, antithyroid drugs for less than 3 months. PBMC-extracted RNA yielded the TCR library. The CDR3 extends over 16 amino acids. V was pared by 3 bases and J by 1 base, with 9 bases of the junction left unmatched. Germline loops: CDR1 SGHTA, CDR2 FQGNSA. The TCR beta library used iRepertoire HTBI primers with Arm-PCR amplification of CDR3. TCRdb ran MiXCR on the multiplex PCR reads and lists one entry per CDR3 protein. Here the sample spans about 530,000 distinct CDR3 sequences, approximately 16% being singletons. Note on this clonotype: Antigen specificity is unknown.

This same sample was also taken into another study, of T cells in Graves' hyperthyroidism and ophthalmopathy. That paper states: The TCR CDR3 first-round RT-PCR relied on the HTBI primer set.

This chain links TRBV7-2 with TRBJ2-7; the match to TRBD2 covers 7 bases. Sample: peripheral blood mononuclear cells (PBMCs), taken at new diagnosis, from a patient treated with antithyroid drugs. This receptor was taken from a woman aged 35-65 years with Graves disease. The CDR3 spells CASSLISGLPSYEQYF. The CDR3 DNA reads as TGTGCCAGCAGCTTGATTAGCGGGTTACCGTCCTACGAGCAGTACTTC.